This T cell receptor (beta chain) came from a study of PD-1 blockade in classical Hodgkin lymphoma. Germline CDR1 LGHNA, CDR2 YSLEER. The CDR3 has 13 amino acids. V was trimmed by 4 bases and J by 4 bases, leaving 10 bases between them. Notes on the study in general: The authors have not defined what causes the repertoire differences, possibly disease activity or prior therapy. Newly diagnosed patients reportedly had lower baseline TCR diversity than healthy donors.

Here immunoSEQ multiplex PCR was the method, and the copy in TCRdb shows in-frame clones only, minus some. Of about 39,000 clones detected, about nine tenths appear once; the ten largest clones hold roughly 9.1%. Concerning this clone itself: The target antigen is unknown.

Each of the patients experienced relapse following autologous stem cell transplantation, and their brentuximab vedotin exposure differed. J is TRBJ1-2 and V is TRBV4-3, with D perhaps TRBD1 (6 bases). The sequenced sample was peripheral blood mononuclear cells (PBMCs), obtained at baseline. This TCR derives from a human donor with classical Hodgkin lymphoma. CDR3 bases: TGCGCCAGCAGCCCCGGACAGACCTATGGCTACACCTTC. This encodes CASSPGQTYGYTF.